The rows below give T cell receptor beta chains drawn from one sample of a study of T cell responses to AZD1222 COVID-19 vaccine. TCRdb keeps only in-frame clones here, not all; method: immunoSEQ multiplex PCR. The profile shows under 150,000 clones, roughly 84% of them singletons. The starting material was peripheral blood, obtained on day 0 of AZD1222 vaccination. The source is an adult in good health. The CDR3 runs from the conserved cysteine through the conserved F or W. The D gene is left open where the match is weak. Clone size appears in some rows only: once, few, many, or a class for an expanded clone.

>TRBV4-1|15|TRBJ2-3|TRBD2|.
TGCGCCAGCAGCCAGCCGGGACTAGCGGGACATACGCAGTATTTT
CASSQPGLAGHTQYF
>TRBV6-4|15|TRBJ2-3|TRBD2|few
TGTGCCAGCAGGCAGACTAGCGGGGGTGCAGATACGCAGTATTTT
CASRQTSGGADTQYF
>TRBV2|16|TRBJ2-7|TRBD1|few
TGTGCCAGCAGTTTGACCAGGGGGCGCTCCCCCTACGAGCAGTACTTC
CASSLTRGRSPYEQYF
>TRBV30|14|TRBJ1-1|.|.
TGTGCCTGGATCTCTCTCCGGGGACGCACTGAAGCTTTCTTT
CAWISLRGRTEAFF
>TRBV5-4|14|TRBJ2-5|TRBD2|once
TGTGCCAGCGGGTTAGGGACTATGACAGAGACCCAGTACTTC
CASGLGTMTETQYF
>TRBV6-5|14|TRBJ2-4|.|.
TGTGCCAGCAGTTCGCCCAGCGCCCCAGGGATTCAGTACTTC
CASSSPSAPGIQYF
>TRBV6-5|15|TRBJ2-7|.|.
TGTGCCAGCAGTTATTTCGCTAGGGGCGCCTACGAGCAGTACTTC
CASSYFARGAYEQYF
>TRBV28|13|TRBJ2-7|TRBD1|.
TGTGCCAGCAGGGACAGGTCTCTCGACGAGCAGTACTTC
CASRDRSLDEQYF
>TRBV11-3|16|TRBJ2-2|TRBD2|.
TGTGCCAGCAGCTGGACCGGGACTAGCAACACCGGGGAGCTGTTTTTT
CASSWTGTSNTGELFF
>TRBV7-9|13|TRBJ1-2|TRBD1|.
TGTGCCAGCAGCCCCGGGACAGCGTATGGCTACACCTTC
CASSPGTAYGYTF
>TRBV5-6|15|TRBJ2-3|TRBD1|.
TGTGCCAGCAGCTTGGGGACAGGGCGGGAAGATACGCAGTATTTT
CASSLGTGREDTQYF
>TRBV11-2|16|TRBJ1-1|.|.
TGTGCCAGCAGCTTAGATTATGCAGCCATGAACACTGAAGCTTTCTTT
CASSLDYAAMNTEAFF
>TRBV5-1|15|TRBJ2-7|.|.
TGCGCCAGCAGCTTGGGACTAACCCTTTCCTACGAGCAGTACTTC
CASSLGLTLSYEQYF
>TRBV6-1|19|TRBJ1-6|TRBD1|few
TGTGCCAGCAGTGTTCCCGGGACAGGTACTAAACGGTATAATTCACCCCTCCACTTT
CASSVPGTGTKRYNSPLHF
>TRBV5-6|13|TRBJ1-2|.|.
TGTGCCAGCAGCTTTGGGCAGGTCTATGGCTACACCTTC
CASSFGQVYGYTF
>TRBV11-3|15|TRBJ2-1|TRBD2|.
TGTGCCAGCAGCTTAGCTAGCGGGGGTTACAATGAGCAGTTCTTC
CASSLASGGYNEQFF
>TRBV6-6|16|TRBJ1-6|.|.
TGTGCCAGCAGCTACCTTAGCATGGCCCAAAATTCACCCCTCCACTTT
CASSYLSMAQNSPLHF
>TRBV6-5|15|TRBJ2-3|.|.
TGTGCCAGCAGTTACTCGGGGTTGAGCACAGATACGCAGTATTTT
CASSYSGLSTDTQYF
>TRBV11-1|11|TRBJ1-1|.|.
TGTGCCAGCCGGGGCGGATTCGAAGCTTTCTTT
CASRGGFEAFF
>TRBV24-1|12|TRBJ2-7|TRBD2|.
TGTGCCACCAGCCCGGGAGGGGAAGAGCAGTACTTC
CATSPGGEEQYF
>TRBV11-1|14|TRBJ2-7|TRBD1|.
TGTGCCAGCAGCCGGACAGGGGAGTTCTACGAGCAGTACTTC
CASSRTGEFYEQYF
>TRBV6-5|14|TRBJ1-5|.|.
TGTGCCAGCAGCTCGGGGGGGGGCAATCAGCCCCAGCATTTT
CASSSGGGNQPQHF
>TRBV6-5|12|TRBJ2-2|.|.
TGTGCCAGCACAAAGGAGGCCGGGGAGCTGTTTTTT
CASTKEAGELFF
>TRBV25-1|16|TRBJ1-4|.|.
TGTGCCAGCAGTGAATTAACTCTTTACCCTAATGAAAAACTGTTTTTT
CASSELTLYPNEKLFF
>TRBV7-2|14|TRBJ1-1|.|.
TGTGCCAGCAGCTTCCCAGGGTTCCAATCGGAAGCTTTCTTT
CASSFPGFQSEAFF
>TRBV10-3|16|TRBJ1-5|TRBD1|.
TGTGCCATCAGTGAGATCTGGGGACAGGGGATCCAGCCCCAGCATTTT
CAISEIWGQGIQPQHF
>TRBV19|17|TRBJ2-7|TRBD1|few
TGTGCCAGTTCTACCTCCTACAGGGGGCGCTTAATCCACGAGCAGTACTTC
CASSTSYRGRLIHEQYF
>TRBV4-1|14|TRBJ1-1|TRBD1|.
TGCGCCAGCAGCTCCCGACAGGGGGGAACTGAAGCTTTCTTT
CASSSRQGGTEAFF
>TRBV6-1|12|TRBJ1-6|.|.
TGTGCCAGCAGTGAAGTTGATTCACCCCTCCACTTT
CASSEVDSPLHF
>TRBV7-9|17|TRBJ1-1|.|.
TGTGCCAGCAGCTTAGCCGGTATAAATCGGGGGAACACTGAAGCTTTCTTT
CASSLAGINRGNTEAFF
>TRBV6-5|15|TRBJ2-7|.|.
TGTGCCAGCAGTTACGGTGGGGTGGGGTCGTACGAGCAGTACTTC
CASSYGGVGSYEQYF
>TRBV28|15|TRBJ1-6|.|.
TGTGCCAGCATTGGGACGGAGGGAGGTTTGGCACCCCTCCACTTT
CASIGTEGGLAPLHF
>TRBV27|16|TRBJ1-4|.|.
TGTGCCAGCAGTTTATCGAAGGGGGCAACTAATGAAAAACTGTTTTTT
CASSLSKGATNEKLFF
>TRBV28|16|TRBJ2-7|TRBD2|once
TGTGCCAGCAGCTTAGGGACTAGCGGGCTCTCCTACGAGCAGTACTTC
CASSLGTSGLSYEQYF
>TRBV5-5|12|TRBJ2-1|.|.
TGTGCCAGCAGTCAATCGTACAATGAGCAGTTCTTC
CASSQSYNEQFF
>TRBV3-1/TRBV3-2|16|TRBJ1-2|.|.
TGTGCCAGCAGCCAAGTCCAAGGAGGGGGAAACTATGGCTACACCTTC
CASSQVQGGGNYGYTF
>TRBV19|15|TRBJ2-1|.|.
TGTGCCAGTAGTGTCTACTCTAGCACCCCAAATGAGCAGTTCTTC
CASSVYSSTPNEQFF
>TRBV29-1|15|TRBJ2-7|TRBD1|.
TGCAGCGTACTCCCGGAGGGACAGGGCGGCCACGAGCAGTACTTC
CSVLPEGQGGHEQYF
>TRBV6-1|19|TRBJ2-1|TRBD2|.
TGTGCCAGCAGTGAAGCGTGGTGGACTAGCGGGAGCTCCTACAATGAGCAGTTCTTC
CASSEAWWTSGSSYNEQFF
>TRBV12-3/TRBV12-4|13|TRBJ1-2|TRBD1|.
TGTGCCAGCAGCCAAGGGACAGCTGGGGGCTACACCTTC
CASSQGTAGGYTF
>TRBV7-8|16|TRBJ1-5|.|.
TGTGCCAGCAGCCTTCGGAACGCACGTCAGGATCAGCCCCAGCATTTT
CASSLRNARQDQPQHF
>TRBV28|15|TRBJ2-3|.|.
TGTGCCAGCAGTTTATGGGGGTTCCCCACAGATACGCAGTATTTT
CASSLWGFPTDTQYF